The TCR beta chain described here comes from a study of T cell responses to AZD1222 COVID-19 vaccine. Findings and caveats of the study: It was only 6 or 7 AZD1222 recipients who were seropositive at baseline. Nearly half of spike-specific TCRs reportedly target unmutated variant regions. It was only after the peak T cell response that any repertoires were sampled.

This table comes from immunoSEQ multiplex PCR, and its TCRdb copy is limited to in-frame clones, with some not included. The table records some 110,000 clones, about 90% of them present only once. Investigators merged groups given second doses at roughly 4 or roughly 12 weeks. Germline lookup yields CDR1 SGHKS and CDR2 YYEKEE (reference sequence). The V gene end was trimmed by 0 bases and the J gene end by 6 bases; junction bases not matched to a gene: 5. There are 15 residues in the CDR3. Points on this clone: Its antigen is as yet unknown.

This chain joins TRBV5-5 and TRBJ1-5, with TRBD1 matching over 8 bases. The starting material was peripheral blood, obtained 28 days after the second AZD1222 dose. The sequence was obtained from an adult who received the AZD1222 COVID-19 vaccine. CDR3 protein: CASSLGTGLGQPQHF. The CDR3 DNA follows: TGTGCCAGCAGCTTGGGGACAGGGCTCGGTCAGCCCCAGCATTTT.